This T cell receptor (beta chain) was sequenced for a study of graft-versus-host responses after intestinal transplantation. Study information: Recipients obtained multivisceral, liver-intestinal, or isolated intestinal transplants.

Whole-study findings and limits: Detected in recipient marrow were GvH clones, some of which were first observed in ileum or blood. Within allografts, high graft-versus-host to host-versus-graft clonal ratios were seen among patients with graft-donor T cell macrochimerism.

Assay used: immunoSEQ multiplex PCR; TCRdb lists only in-frame clones, some missing. The sample includes approximately 90,000 clones, about 93% of them seen just once. Regarding this clone: Its antigen is undetermined.

This CDR3 is 12 amino acids long. Per the germline V gene, CDR1 is SQVTM and CDR2 is ANQGSEA. V was pared by 6 bases and J by 1 base, with 7 bases between. The receptor was isolated from a human donor who received an intestinal transplant. The V call is TRBV29-1, the J call TRBJ1-5; the D is unclear. The source was unstimulated CD8+ T cells sorted from spleen or lymph node cells, collected before intestinal transplant. CDR3 sequence reads: CSVDWSNQPQHF. The DNA of the CDR3 is TGCAGCGTCGACTGGAGCAATCAGCCCCAGCATTTT.